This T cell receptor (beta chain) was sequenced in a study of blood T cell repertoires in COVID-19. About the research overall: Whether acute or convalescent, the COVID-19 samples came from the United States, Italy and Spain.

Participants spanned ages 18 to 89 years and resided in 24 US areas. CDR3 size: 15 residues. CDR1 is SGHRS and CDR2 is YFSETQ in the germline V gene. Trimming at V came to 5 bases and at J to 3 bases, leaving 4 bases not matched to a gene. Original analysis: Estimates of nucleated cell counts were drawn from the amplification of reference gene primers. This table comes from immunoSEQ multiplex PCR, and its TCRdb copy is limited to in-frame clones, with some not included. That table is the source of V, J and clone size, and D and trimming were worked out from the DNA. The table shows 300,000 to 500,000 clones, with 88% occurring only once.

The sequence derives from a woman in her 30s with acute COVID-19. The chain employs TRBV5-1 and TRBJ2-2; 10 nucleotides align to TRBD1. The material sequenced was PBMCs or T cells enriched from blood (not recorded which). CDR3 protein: CASRGQGPYTGELFF. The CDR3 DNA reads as TGCGCCAGCAGGGGACAGGGGCCATACACCGGGGAGCTGTTTTTT. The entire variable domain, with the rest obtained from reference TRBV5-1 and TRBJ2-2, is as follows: KAGVTQTPRYLIKTRGQQVTLSCSPISGHRSVSWYQQTPGQGLQFLFEYFSETQRNKGNFPGRFSGRQFSNSRSEMNVSTLELGDSALYLCASRGQGPYTGELFFGEGSRLTVL.